Listed below are T cell receptor beta chains from one sample, sequenced in a study of Graves' ophthalmopathy and Graves' hyperthyroidism. Each CDR3 protein is one row after TCRdb ran MiXCR on the multiplex PCR reads. The sample shows 660,000 or so distinct CDR3 sequences, just over 40% of them seen only once. Specimen: peripheral blood. The receptors were gathered from an adult man with Graves' ophthalmopathy. Both conserved end residues are part of each CDR3. The D gene is left open where the match is weak. Only part of the rows carry a size: once, few, many, or a class if the clone is expanded.

d_call,v_call,clone_size,j_call,cdr3_aa,cdr3_nt
.,TRBV5-8,once,TRBJ2-5,CASSRSLGTQYF,TGCGCCAGCAGCCGCTCGCTAGGGACCCAGTACTTC
.,TRBV10-3,few,TRBJ2-7,CASSYLMGTEKDEQYF,TGTGCCAGCAGTTACCTTATGGGGACGGAGAAGGACGAGCAGTACTTC
.,TRBV7-9,.,TRBJ2-6,CASSFGGGQEGDNVLTF,TGTGCCAGCAGCTTTGGCGGGGGCCAGGAGGGAGACAACGTCCTGACTTTC
TRBD2,TRBV19,few,TRBJ2-7,CASSIGGTSSYEQYF,TGTGCCAGTAGCATAGGGGGGACTAGCAGCTACGAGCAGTACTTC
TRBD1,TRBV19,few,TRBJ2-7,CASSGKGQGIYEQYF,TGTGCCAGTAGTGGTAAGGGACAGGGAATTTACGAGCAGTACTTC
.,TRBV25-1,once,TRBJ1-3,CASSGQSNTIYF,TGTGCCAGCAGTGGACAGTCCAACACCATATATTTT
TRBD1,TRBV25-1,.,TRBJ2-2,CAGRLGQGANTGELFF,TGTGCCGGCAGGCTCGGACAGGGGGCAAACACCGGGGAGCTGTTTTTT
.,TRBV11-3,.,TRBJ2-2,CASSLTTPPRELFF,TGTGCCAGCAGCTTGACCACACCCCCCCGGGAGCTGTTTTTT
TRBD1,TRBV10-3,.,TRBJ1-2,CATHRDRVPQTVGYTF,TGTGCCACCCACCGGGACAGGGTACCACAAACCGTTGGCTACACCTTC
.,TRBV20-1,.,TRBJ2-2,CSAPGSYTGELFF,TGCAGTGCTCCCGGGTCCTACACCGGGGAGCTGTTTTTT
.,TRBV20-1,.,TRBJ2-1,CSARDRYDNEQFF,TGCAGTGCTAGAGATCGCTACGACAATGAGCAGTTCTTC
.,TRBV29-1,.,TRBJ2-7,CSVVQGGLRYF,TGCAGCGTTGTTCAGGGGGGGCTTCGGTACTTC
TRBD1,TRBV10-3,.,TRBJ1-1,CAISRDRGSEAFF,TGTGCCATCAGCAGGGACAGGGGGTCTGAAGCTTTCTTT
.,TRBV11-2,many,TRBJ1-2,CASSFGRGEANYGYTF,TGTGCCAGCAGCTTCGGCAGGGGAGAGGCTAACTATGGCTACACCTTC